The 12 T cell receptor beta chains below come from one sample, sequenced in a study of T cell changes during pregnancy in multiple sclerosis. Only in-frame clones appear in the TCRdb table, and some are missing; sequencing was by immunoSEQ multiplex PCR. This table holds over 45,000 clones, just over 90% found once. This specimen was peripheral blood, taken in the first trimester of pregnancy. Receptors were obtained from a female donor in good health, enrolled as a control in a pregnancy study.

The chain joins TRBV7-9 to TRBJ2-1; D is uncertain. V gave up 2 bases and J gave up 3 bases, with 14 bases separating them. CDR1 is SEHNR and CDR2 is FQNEAQ in the germline V gene (reference sequence). The CDR3 extends over 16 amino acids. The CDR3 is CASSLLGTDLYNEQFF. In DNA, the CDR3 is TGTGCCAGCAGCTTATTGGGTACAGATCTCTACAATGAGCAGTTCTTC.

The chain uses TRBV6-5 and TRBJ1-1, with 12 bases matching TRBD1. There are 16 residues in the CDR3. Germline values: CDR1 MNHEY, CDR2 SVGAGI. Germline trimming cut 2 bases from V and 4 bases from J; bases unmatched to any gene: 5. The DNA for the CDR3 is TGTGCCAGCAGTTACGGGACAGGGGGCGAGGGCACTGAAGCTTTCTTT. It specifies CASSYGTGGEGTEAFF.

The gene calls are TRBV7-9 and TRBJ2-7; 11 nucleotides agree with TRBD1. CDR3 length: 14 residues. Per germline, CDR1 SEHNR and CDR2 FQNEAQ (reference sequence). V gave up 5 bases and J gave up 4 bases; unmatched junction bases: 4. The CDR3 reads CASSDRDRGYEQYF. As DNA, the CDR3 is TGTGCCAGCAGCGACCGGGACAGGGGGTACGAGCAGTACTTC.

The chain has TRBV6-5 and TRBJ2-1; 7 bases are a match to TRBD2. The J segment lost 9 bases and the V segment lost 3 bases, leaving 11 bases of the junction unmatched. The CDR3 contains 15 residues. Germline values: CDR1 MNHEY, CDR2 SVGAGI. The CDR3 coding sequence is TGTGCCAGCAGTTATGCGGGACTACTCTCAAGTGAGCAGTTCTTC. Amino acids: CASSYAGLLSSEQFF.

This clone has only a few counts. The V gene is TRBV5-1, the J gene TRBJ2-4; TRBD2 matches 8 bases. Germline V gene lookup returns CDR1 SGHRS and CDR2 YFSETQ. Trimming took 2 bases from V and 7 from J; bases not matched to a gene: 5. The CDR3 sequence is 14 residues long. CDR3 coding DNA: TGCGCCAGCAGCTTAAAAGCGGGAGAGAACATTCAGTACTTC. Encoded protein: CASSLKAGENIQYF.

This sequence joins TRBV9 and TRBJ2-6; 8 positions match TRBD1. The CDR3 contains 19 residues. In germline, CDR1 is SGDLS, CDR2 YYNGEE. V lost 4 bases and J lost 0; bases outside the gene matches: 12. CDR3 sequence: CASSQYRTGLNSGANVLTF. The CDR3 nucleotides are TGTGCCAGCAGCCAGTATCGGACAGGGTTGAACTCTGGGGCCAACGTCCTGACTTTC.

The chain carries TRBV4-2 and TRBJ2-1; 8 positions match TRBD2. This CDR3 spans 16 amino acids. Germline lookup yields CDR1 LGHNA and CDR2 YNFKEQ. V was clipped by 0 bases and J by 5 bases; unmatched bases: 6. The CDR3 sequence is CASSQDSGEGHNEQFF. CDR3 nucleotide sequence: TGTGCCAGCAGCCAAGATAGCGGGGAGGGACACAATGAGCAGTTCTTC.

V and J are TRBV25-1 and TRBJ2-2; TRBD2 agrees at 9 bases. J lost 2 bases, V lost 5 bases, and 9 bases had no gene match. The CDR3 spans 17 residues. CDR1 is MGHDK and CDR2 is SYGVNS in the germline V gene. The CDR3 DNA sequence: TGTGCCAGCAGTCCCCACCAGGGACTAGCTAACACCGGGGAGCTGTTTTTT. Translated, it gives CASSPHQGLANTGELFF.

The rearrangement links TRBV7-2 to TRBJ1-1, with 7 bases fitting TRBD1. V shed 0 bases, J shed 11 bases, and the junction held 15 bases outside the gene matches. The CDR3 length is 16 residues. In germline, CDR1 is SGHTA, CDR2 FQGNSA. The CDR3 nucleotides read TGTGCCAGCAGCTTAGCGACGAACAGGGGATTAGAGCAGGCTTTCTTT. This sequence encodes CASSLATNRGLEQAFF.

The CDR3 region has the DNA TGTGCCAGCAGCTCGTCGCAGGGCACAGATACGCAGTATTTT. Its protein is CASSSSQGTDTQYF. The chain recombines TRBV7-9 with TRBJ2-3; D is unclear. Germline values: CDR1 SEHNR, CDR2 FQNEAQ (reference sequence). The CDR3 extends over 14 amino acids. V gave up 4 bases and J gave up 1 base, with 9 bases separating them.

This chain connects TRBV5-1 to TRBJ1-4, with 9 bases aligning to TRBD1. Germline CDR1 SGHRS, CDR2 YFSETQ. The V segment lost 2 bases and the J segment 0 bases; nucleotides outside the gene matches: 2. The CDR3 contains 16 residues. DNA for the CDR3: TGCGCCAGCAGCTTCGGACAGGGGACAACTAATGAAAAACTGTTTTTT. It encodes CASSFGQGTTNEKLFF.

The CDR3 region has the DNA TGTGCCAGCAGTGTGGAGGGGAGGTATGGCTACACCTTC. This translates into CASSVEGRYGYTF. This chain uses TRBV2 with TRBJ1-2, with D possibly matching TRBD1 (5 bases). Germline CDR1 is SNHLY and CDR2 is FYNNEI. V was trimmed by 4 bases and J by 5 bases, leaving 11 bases between them. This CDR3 is 13 amino acids long.